This TCR beta chain appears in the sequencing data of a study of T-cell memory formation after mild COVID-19. TCRdb called the 5' RACE reads again in MiXCR, with one record for every CDR3 protein. The profile shows about 340,000 distinct CDR3 sequences, 20% to 25% of them singletons. This clonotype was detected a few times. This TCR was recovered from a man between 18 and 29 years old who had mild COVID-19 (a few samples of this study predate the infection). Cell type and time point are not known. Sample: PBMCs or a T cell subset sorted from them (not recorded which).

Written as DNA, the CDR3 is TGTGCCAGCAGCTTCGACGGACAGGGCACCGGGGAGCTGTTTTTT. Translated, it gives CASSFDGQGTGELFF. The chain combines TRBV7-3 with TRBJ2-2; 8 bases agree with TRBD1. This CDR3 has 15 amino acids. V lost 3 bases, J lost 4 bases, and 4 bases stayed unmatched. Germline V gene lookup returns CDR1 SGHTA and CDR2 FQGTGA.